Listed below are T cell receptor beta chains from one sample, sequenced in a study of graft-versus-host responses after intestinal transplantation. Assay: immunoSEQ multiplex PCR; the TCRdb copy retains only in-frame clones and omits some. The sample consists of about 25,000 clones, around 94% of them appearing once. Sequencing was performed on PBMCs, taken approximately 30 days after intestinal transplant. The source of these receptors is a human patient who received an intestinal transplant, so some T cells may come from the graft donor. CDR3s include the opening cysteine and the closing phenylalanine or tryptophan. Each record gives: J gene, clone size, V gene, D gene, CDR3 DNA, CDR3 protein. A D gene is named only where the DNA matches it firmly. Size tells how often a clone was seen (once, few, many) or the class of an expanded clone, and some rows leave it out.

TRBJ1-2	NA	TRBV4-1	TRBD1	TGCGCCAGCAGTCTAAGGACAGGGGAAGCTTATGGCTACACCTTC	CASSLRTGEAYGYTF
TRBJ1-2	NA	TRBV30	TRBD1	TGTGCCTATCCACGACAGGGAAGTAACTATGGCTACACCTTC	CAYPRQGSNYGYTF
TRBJ2-1	NA	TRBV6-1	NA	TGTGCCAGCAGGGCAAGGCCGAGCTCCTACAATGAGCAGTTCTTC	CASRARPSSYNEQFF
TRBJ1-1	NA	TRBV5-1	NA	TGCGCCAGCAGCTTGGCACAGGGAGAAGCTTTCTTT	CASSLAQGEAFF
TRBJ2-7	NA	TRBV5-6	NA	TGTGCCAGCAGCTTTTGGGGACGGTTGAGCTCCTACGAGCAGTACTTC	CASSFWGRLSSYEQYF
TRBJ1-4	NA	TRBV5-1	NA	TGCGCCAGTTTTCGTAGACGGCCCCTTAGGTGCGAAAAACTGTTTTTT	CASFRRRPLRCEKLFF
TRBJ2-1	NA	TRBV6-1	NA	TGTGCCAGCAGCCAGGGAGTTGGTGAGCAGTTCTTC	CASSQGVGEQFF
TRBJ1-1	NA	TRBV5-6	NA	TGTGCCAGCAGCTTAGCGGGGTTGGAAGCTTTCTTT	CASSLAGLEAFF
TRBJ2-7	NA	TRBV10-3	TRBD2	TGTGCCATCAGTGGACTAGCGGCCTACGAGCAGTACTTC	CAISGLAAYEQYF
TRBJ2-7	NA	TRBV28	TRBD1	TGTGCCAGCGATAGACAGGGCGACTACGAGCAGTACTTC	CASDRQGDYEQYF
TRBJ2-7	NA	TRBV7-8	TRBD1	TGTGCCAGCAGCTTAGGACAGGGGATCGCCTACGAGCAGTACTTC	CASSLGQGIAYEQYF
TRBJ1-1	NA	TRBV28	TRBD1	TGTGCCAGCAGTCTCCGACAGGGACGGAACACTGAAGCTTTCTTT	CASSLRQGRNTEAFF
TRBJ2-1	NA	TRBV5-1	TRBD1	TGCGCCAGCAGCCTAAGACAGGGGGCCGTCGATGAGCAGTTCTTC	CASSLRQGAVDEQFF
TRBJ2-1	NA	TRBV18	TRBD2	TGTGCCAGCTCACCCTCGGGACTAGCGGGAGGCAATGAGCAGTTCTTC	CASSPSGLAGGNEQFF
TRBJ2-1	NA	TRBV30	NA	TGTGCCTGGAGTGTACTGTGGGGCAATGAGCAGTTCTTC	CAWSVLWGNEQFF
TRBJ2-1	NA	TRBV7-2	TRBD2	TGTGCCAGCAGCTTCCAAGGAGCGGGGGGCCGGAATGAGCAGTTCTTC	CASSFQGAGGRNEQFF
TRBJ1-2	NA	TRBV11-3	TRBD1	TGTGCCAGCAGCCCCGCCGGGACAGGGATTGGCTACACCTTC	CASSPAGTGIGYTF
TRBJ2-1	NA	TRBV11-2	TRBD2	TGTGCCAGCAGGGAGTCAATACGGGGGGTGCAGTTCTTC	CASRESIRGVQFF
TRBJ2-7	NA	TRBV15	NA	TGTGCCACCAGCAGAGATGGGGACATTCTCAACGAGCAGTACTTC	CATSRDGDILNEQYF
TRBJ1-5	once	TRBV19	NA	TGTGCCAGTAGTATCCCAGGGAAGGGCAATCAGCCCCAGCATTTT	CASSIPGKGNQPQHF
TRBJ1-4	NA	TRBV30	NA	TGTGCCTGGAGTACGGGACTGAATAATGAAAAACTGTTTTTT	CAWSTGLNNEKLFF
TRBJ1-1	NA	TRBV2	NA	TGTGCCCATACTACAGAGTTGAACACTGAAGCTTTCTTT	CAHTTELNTEAFF
TRBJ2-7	NA	TRBV21-1	NA	TGTGCCAGCACCCAAAAGGGTCTGGGACTAGCTGACTACGAGCAGTACTTC	CASTQKGLGLADYEQYF
TRBJ2-7	NA	TRBV2	TRBD2	TGTGCCAGCAGTGAGCCAATCAGAGCGGGGGGAAACGAGCAGTACTTC	CASSEPIRAGGNEQYF
TRBJ2-5	NA	TRBV6-1	TRBD2	TGTGCCAGCAGCCCGGGGGGGCTGGAAGAGACCCAGTACTTC	CASSPGGLEETQYF
TRBJ2-2	NA	TRBV5-4	NA	TGTGCCAGCACCCCCGGCGGGAACACCGGGGAGCTGTTTTTT	CASTPGGNTGELFF
TRBJ1-1	NA	TRBV2	NA	TGTGCCAGCAGTGAATCGCGGGGGGGCACTGAAGCTTTCTTT	CASSESRGGTEAFF
TRBJ1-1	once	TRBV30	NA	TGTGCCTGGACCCCCAACGGGTTTCGTCCTCCCTCCACTGAAGCTTTCTTT	CAWTPNGFRPPSTEAFF